These 18 T cell receptor beta chains were sequenced from one sample in a study of vaccination effects on CD4 cells after COVID-19 (dated by TCRdb to the early 2020s). The method behind the library was the immunoSEQ multiplex PCR assay. Entries here come from immuneACCESS through TCRdb and include only in-frame sequences with V and J called. Some clones fail to appear in such tables; in the studies checked, an unresolved V gene covers under half of the shortfall, and the cause of the remainder is unknown. This sample lists about 37,000 clones; approximately 75% were detected once. The ten largest clonotypes hold less than 3.5% of the sample. Their specific antigens are unknown. After about 9 days of culture, CD4+ T cells were isolated with the EasySep CD4+ T cell isolation kit. The material was CD4+ T cells from PBMCs cultured without peptide, obtained before COVID-19 vaccination. These receptors came from a human donor who received a COVID-19 vaccine.

V gene TRBV5-1 combines with J gene TRBJ1-2, with TRBD1 matching 9 bases. The trim removed 4 bases at V and 5 bases at J, leaving 6 bases unmatched. CDR1 is SGHRS and CDR2 is YFSETQ in the germline V gene. This CDR3 has 14 residues. CDR3 sequence reads: CASSRPGQGYGYTF. The CDR3 nucleotides read TGCGCCAGCAGCCGCCCGGGACAGGGTTATGGCTACACCTTC.

This chain uses TRBV4-1 with TRBJ2-3; no definite D call. The CDR3 contains 13 residues. Germline CDR1 MGHRA, CDR2 YSYEKL. The V gene lost 4 bases and the J gene lost 11 bases, with 16 bases spanning the gap. Here the CDR3 reads CASSLDLGKGQYF. In DNA, the CDR3 is TGCGCCAGCAGCCTTGACCTTGGAAAAGGGCAGTATTTT.

A remark on this clone: One end of the junction is discordant with germline, which a read error may explain. This chain joins TRBV7-7 and TRBJ2-1, with TRBD1 matching over 10 bases. Germline loops: CDR1 SSHAT, CDR2 FNYEAQ (reference sequence). This CDR3 comprises 13 residues. CDR3 residues: CASSLDRGHEQFF. The CDR3 DNA sequence: TGTGCTAGCAGCTTAGACAGGGGGCATGAGCAGTTCTTC. The variable domain in full, with the rest retrieved from reference TRBV7-7 and TRBJ2-1, is GAGVSQSPRYKVTKRGQDVTLRCDPISSHATLYWYQQALGQGPEFLTYFNYEAQPDKSGLPSDRFSAERPEGSISTLTIQRTEQRDSAMYRCASSLDRGHEQFFGPGTRLTVL.

The rearrangement joins TRBV19 to TRBJ1-5; no reliable D call. The CDR3 is 14 amino acids. Germline V gene sequence: CDR1 LNHDA, CDR2 SQIVND (reference sequence). The ends were cut back, 5 bases at V and 2 bases at J, with 10 bases in the middle. CDR3 in amino acids: CASSLVAGNQPQHF. In DNA form, the CDR3 reads TGTGCCAGTAGTTTGGTTGCCGGCAATCAGCCCCAGCATTTT.

The chain combines TRBV4-1 with TRBJ2-1, with 8 bases identical to TRBD1. CDR1 is MGHRA, CDR2 YSYEKL, per germline. J gave up 9 bases and V 4 bases, and 8 bases lay outside the gene matches. The CDR3 sequence is 14 residues long. The CDR3 DNA sequence: TGCGCCAGCAGCCTCATCGACAGGGGTGCTGAGCAGTTCTTC. Its translation: CASSLIDRGAEQFF.

V gene TRBV12-3 or TRBV12-4 combines with J gene TRBJ1-6; D unclear. The V gene lost 6 bases and the J gene lost 6 bases, with 9 bases spanning the gap. CDR3 length: 13 amino acids. CDR3 loop: CASSRYGNSPLHF. The CDR3, as DNA: TGTGCCAGCAGCCGTTACGGTAATTCACCCCTCCACTTT.

The gene calls are TRBV27 and TRBJ1-4, with 9 bases matching TRBD1. Germline V gene data show CDR1 as MNHEY and CDR2 as SMNVEV (reference sequence). The CDR3 totals 15 residues. J was trimmed by 6 bases and V by 5 bases; bases with no gene match: 7. The CDR3 sequence: CASSVTGTGYEKLFF. CDR3 nucleotides: TGTGCCAGCAGTGTAACCGGGACAGGGTATGAAAAACTGTTTTTT.

The chain employs TRBV19 and TRBJ1-1; D unresolved. The CDR3 spans 13 residues. Germline V gene sequence: CDR1 LNHDA, CDR2 SQIVND (reference sequence). Trimming removed 6 bases at V and 0 bases at J, with 8 bases between. In nucleotides, the CDR3 is TGTGCCAGTAGATCAGGCTTGAACACTGAAGCTTTCTTT. Its protein product is CASRSGLNTEAFF.

This chain joins TRBV7-8 and TRBJ1-6, with D perhaps matching TRBD1 (6 bases). This CDR3 is 15 amino acids long. V lost 8 bases, J lost 4 bases, and 15 bases lay in between. CDR1 is SGHVS and CDR2 is FQNEAQ in the germline V gene. The CDR3 sequence: CASRPRDTYNSPLHF. The CDR3 region has the DNA TGTGCCAGCCGACCCCGGGACACTTATAATTCACCCCTCCACTTT.

CDR3 region: CASRLAGLGETQYF. The CDR3 region has the DNA TGCGCCAGCAGACTAGCGGGGCTTGGAGAGACCCAGTACTTC. The chain combines TRBV5-1 with TRBJ2-5; 10 bases align to TRBD2. From germline, CDR1 is SGHRS and CDR2 YFSETQ. The CDR3 spans 14 residues. Germline trimming cut 5 bases from V and 4 bases from J; bases unmatched to any gene: 5.

The chain couples TRBV6-6 to TRBJ2-3, with 12 bases aligning to TRBD2. V lost 0 bases to trimming and J lost 3 bases; unmatched junction nucleotides: 1. Germline CDR1 is MNHNY and CDR2 is SVGAGI (reference sequence). This CDR3 spans 16 amino acids. The CDR3 bases are TGTGCCAGCAGTTACTCCACTAGCGGGGGGACAGATACGCAGTATTTT. As protein: CASSYSTSGGTDTQYF.

V gene TRBV2 combines with J gene TRBJ2-7; D is possibly TRBD2 (5 bases). CDR1 and CDR2 from the germline V gene are SNHLY and FYNNEI. The V end lost 3 bases, the J end lost 12 bases, and 21 bases lay between the germline ends. This CDR3 is 14 amino acids long. The DNA for the CDR3 is TGTGCCAGCAGTGATGAGGGTGGCTTCCTGGTAGGGTACTTC. This gives the protein CASSDEGGFLVGYF.

The chain is built from TRBV27 and TRBJ1-1; no reliable D call. This CDR3 spans 14 amino acids. The ends were cut back, 5 bases at V and 1 base at J, with 11 bases in the middle. Germline V CDR1 and CDR2: MNHEY, SMNVEV (reference sequence). CDR3 nucleotides: TGTGCCAGCAGTCGGACGGGGAAGAACACTGAAGCTTTCTTT. Protein: CASSRTGKNTEAFF.

V usage is TRBV14 and J usage is TRBJ2-5; the D gene could be TRBD1 or TRBD2 (6 bases each). With 7 bases removed from V and 8 bases from J, the gap between germline ends came to 17 bases. There are 13 residues in the CDR3. Germline V lookup: CDR1 SGHDN, CDR2 FVKESK. CDR3 DNA: TGTGCCAGCAACGATTTAGGGGGGAGAACCCAGTACTTC. Protein sequence: CASNDLGGRTQYF.

The CDR3, as DNA: TGCAGTGCTAGTGAGCGGAGGGAGGCGGAGACCCAGTACTTC. This encodes CSASERREAETQYF. This rearrangement joins TRBV20-1 to TRBJ2-5; D perhaps matches TRBD2 (6 bases). The V gene lost 3 bases and the J gene lost 5 bases, with 16 bases spanning the gap. Germline CDR1 reads DFQATT; CDR2 reads SNEGSKA (reference sequence). This CDR3 comprises 14 residues.

V usage is TRBV4-3 and J usage is TRBJ1-4; weak D call: TRBD1 (5 bases). From germline, CDR1 is LGHNA and CDR2 YSLEER. The CDR3 length is 15 residues. Trimming took 0 bases from V and 7 from J, leaving 12 bases between them. CDR3 bases: TGCGCCAGCAGCCAAGACGAGGGGCGGGGTGAAAAACTGTTTTTT. Its protein is CASSQDEGRGEKLFF.

The chain has TRBV7-2 and TRBJ1-2, with D hard to call. This CDR3 spans 14 amino acids. The germline V gene has CDR1 SGHTA and CDR2 FQGNSA. Between the trimmed V and J ends, which lost 5 bases and 3 bases, there was a span of 13 bases. The CDR3 is CASSPRTGYYGYTF. The CDR3 DNA reads TGTGCCAGCAGCCCGCGGACGGGGTACTATGGCTACACCTTC.

V and J are TRBV2 and TRBJ1-5, with D maybe TRBD1 (5 bases). Trimming stripped 6 bases from V and 9 bases from J, with 12 bases between. This CDR3 has 12 residues. Germline V gives CDR1 SNHLY, CDR2 FYNNEI. The DNA for the CDR3 is TGTGCCAGCAGATCCGGGGGTGCGCCCCAGCATTTT. Translating it yields CASRSGGAPQHF.